Listed here are 8 T cell receptor beta chains from one sample, sequenced in a study of neurological immune-mediated disorders. MiXCR, run by TCRdb on the 5' RACE reads, gives a single entry per CDR3 protein. Here the sample spans about 39,000 distinct CDR3 sequences, almost 7.5% being singletons. Sequenced: CD4+ T cells from blood. These receptors were collected from a man over 45 in good health.

This clonotype was detected ten times or more. J is TRBJ1-5 and V is TRBV20-1; D gene uncertain. V lost 3 bases to trimming and J lost 2 bases, with 8 bases between them. CDR3 length: 13 amino acids. The germline CDR1 and CDR2 sequences are DFQATT and SNEGSKA (reference sequence). The CDR3 loop reads CSARAPGNQPQHF. CDR3 nucleotides: TGCAGTGCTAGGGCCCCGGGCAATCAGCCCCAGCATTTT.

This clonotype has ten or more counts. The chain has TRBV20-1 and TRBJ2-7; 9 bases align to TRBD2. This CDR3 is 12 amino acids long. Germline CDR1 reads DFQATT; CDR2 reads SNEGSKA (reference sequence). Trimming cost V 5 bases and J 3 bases; bases outside gene matches: 2. CDR3 in DNA: TGCAGTGCTCGGACTAGCGTCTACGAGCAGTACTTC. Translating gives CSARTSVYEQYF.

This clonotype was counted between two and nine times. The chain couples TRBV15 to TRBJ2-6, with TRBD1 as a possible D gene (6 bases). V was cut by 2 bases and J by 2 bases, with 16 bases left in between. The germline gives CDR1 LNHNV, CDR2 YYDKDF (reference sequence). This CDR3 has 18 amino acids. The chain's CDR3 is CATSRNYPNRAGANVLTF. In DNA form, the CDR3 reads TGTGCCACCAGCAGAAACTACCCTAACAGGGCTGGGGCCAACGTCCTGACTTTC.

This clonotype has at least ten counts. The chain couples TRBV2 to TRBJ1-6; 8 bases align to TRBD1. Trimming took 8 bases from V and 6 from J; bases not matched to a gene: 9. There are 15 residues in the CDR3. The germline CDR1 and CDR2 sequences are SNHLY and FYNNEI. In DNA form, the CDR3 reads TGTGCCAGCTTACCGACAGGGGTCGGTAATTCACCCCTCCACTTT. This encodes CASLPTGVGNSPLHF.

This clonotype appeared many times. The rearrangement uses TRBV5-6 and TRBJ2-7, with 8 bases identical to TRBD2. The CDR3 has 15 amino acids. The V and J ends lost 2 bases and 2 bases, in that order; junction bases with no gene match: 6. Per the germline V gene, CDR1 is SGHDT and CDR2 is YYEEEE. CDR3 sequence: CASSLVTSVTYEQYF. The CDR3 DNA reads TGTGCCAGCAGCTTAGTGACTAGCGTAACCTACGAGCAGTACTTC. The variable domain in full, completed from reference TRBV5-6 and TRBJ2-7, reads DAGVTQSPTHLIKTRGQQVTLRCSPKSGHDTVSWYQQALGQGPQFIFQYYEEEERQRGNFPDRFSGHQFPNYSSELNVNALLLGDSALYLCASSLVTSVTYEQYFGPGTRLTVT.

The chain recombines TRBV6-6 with TRBJ2-7; D ambiguous. The length of the CDR3 is 14 residues. V lost 0 bases and J lost 0, with 6 bases in between. Germline values: CDR1 MNHNY, CDR2 SVGAGI (reference sequence). CDR3 DNA sequence: TGTGCCAGCAGTTACTCTGACCGCTCCTACGAGCAGTACTTC. It encodes CASSYSDRSYEQYF.

This clonotype was found many times. The genes are TRBV20-1 and TRBJ2-1, with 8 nucleotides matching TRBD2. V shed 5 bases, J shed 4 bases, and the junction held 10 bases outside the gene matches. The CDR3 is 15 residues long. Germline V gives CDR1 DFQATT, CDR2 SNEGSKA (reference sequence). Here the CDR3 DNA reads TGCAGTGCTCTCGACTCTAGCGGGCTTTACAATGAGCAGTTCTTC. Protein: CSALDSSGLYNEQFF.

This clonotype was found many times. This chain uses TRBV10-3 with TRBJ1-2; 7 bases align to TRBD1. The CDR3 has 16 residues. J gave up 5 bases and V 2 bases, and 11 bases lay outside the gene matches. Germline CDR1 reads ENHRY; CDR2 reads SYGVKD. The chain's CDR3 is CAISETARPGQYGYTF. CDR3 DNA sequence: TGTGCCATCAGTGAGACCGCACGACCGGGACAGTATGGCTACACCTTC.